A single count supports the clone carrying this T cell receptor (beta chain). Its antigen remains unknown. Germline CDR1 is ENHRY and CDR2 is SYGVKD. The CDR3 length is 13 residues. Trimming took 7 bases from V and 1 from J, leaving 9 bases between them. This record comes from a study of cytomegalovirus exposure and HLA in healthy donors. Study context: One earlier analysis, a look at around 170 million T cells, found some 120 million unique TCR beta sequences. An early release of data contained 80 million to 85 million unique TCRs, which came from HLA-typed donors. Study-wide points: As immune exposure information, only CMV serostatus was available. A reported reduction in N-insertions relative to the roughly 670-donor mean was seen in an Asian-associated ancestry cluster in a later analysis.

The PCR had 60 Vbeta and 13 Jbeta primers. TCRdb's copy holds only in-frame clones and misses some; the assay was immunoSEQ multiplex PCR. The data contain roughly 100,000 clones, about four fifths of them singletons. The sample taken for sequencing was PBMCs. This chain links TRBV10-3 with TRBJ2-3; no firm D call. The receptor comes from a man between 50 and 59 years old in good health and CMV-seronegative. This CDR3 reads CAIKSSGTDTQYF. CDR3 nucleotides: TGTGCCATCAAATCCTCCGGCACAGATACGCAGTATTTT.